Sequencing of this T cell receptor (beta chain) was carried out in a study of blood T cell repertoires in COVID-19. CDR1 and CDR2 from the germline V gene are SGHAT and FQNNGV. With 0 bases clipped from V and 4 bases from J, the junction kept 17 bases outside the gene matches. The CDR3 covers 19 residues. Here immunoSEQ multiplex PCR was the method, and the copy in TCRdb shows in-frame clones only, minus some. In the table there are tens of thousands of clones, more than 65% of which are singletons. The sample taken for sequencing was peripheral blood. The chain links TRBV11-2 to TRBJ1-1, with TRBD1 matching over 7 bases. This TCR was recovered from a human donor in a cohort sampled during active COVID-19. The CDR3 region is CASSLDSRQGFKSSTEAFF. DNA for the CDR3: TGTGCCAGCAGCTTAGATTCGCGACAGGGATTTAAAAGTAGCACTGAAGCTTTCTTT.